The clone carrying this T cell receptor beta chain was observed a few times. The CDR3 consists of 15 residues. Germline V lookup: CDR1 MNHEY, CDR2 SVGAGI. V shed 5 bases, J shed 4 bases, and the junction held 10 bases outside the gene matches. The sample belongs to a study of blood T cell repertoires in COVID-19. Clones were sequenced by immunoSEQ multiplex PCR, and TCRdb holds only the in-frame ones, with some missing. Of 110,000 to 150,000 clones listed, 70% to 90% are singletons. Input material: peripheral blood. The chain uses TRBV6-5 and TRBJ2-7; 8 positions match TRBD1. This receptor was obtained from a woman aged 60 to 75 with acute or convalescent COVID-19. The CDR3 spells CASSLGQGGDYEQYF. In DNA form, the CDR3 reads TGTGCCAGCAGTCTAGGACAGGGCGGAGATTACGAGCAGTACTTC.